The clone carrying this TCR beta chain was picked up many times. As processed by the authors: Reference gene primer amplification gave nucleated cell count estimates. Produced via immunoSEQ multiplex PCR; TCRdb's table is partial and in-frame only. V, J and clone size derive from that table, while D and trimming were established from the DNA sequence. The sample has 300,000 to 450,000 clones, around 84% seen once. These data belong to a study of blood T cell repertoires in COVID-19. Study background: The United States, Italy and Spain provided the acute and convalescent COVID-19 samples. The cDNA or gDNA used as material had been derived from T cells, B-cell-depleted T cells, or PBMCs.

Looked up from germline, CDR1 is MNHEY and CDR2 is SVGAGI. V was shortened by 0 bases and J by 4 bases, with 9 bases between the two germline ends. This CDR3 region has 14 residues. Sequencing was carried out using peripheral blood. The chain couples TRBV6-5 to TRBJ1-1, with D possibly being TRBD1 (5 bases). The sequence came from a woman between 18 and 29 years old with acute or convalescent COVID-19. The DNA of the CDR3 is TGTGCCAGCAGTTACTCCCCCCAGGGCACTGAAGCTTTCTTT. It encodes CASSYSPQGTEAFF.